The 9 T cell receptor beta chains presented below share a single source sample, sequenced in a study of shared clonotypes between healthy human individuals. The assay was immunoSEQ multiplex PCR, and TCRdb's table has in-frame clones only and misses some. The sample carries approximately 2,200,000 clones, about 93% recorded once. Cells designated naive CD8 were CD45RO-negative and were positively selected for CCR7, with terminally differentiated effector memory CD45RA+ cells excluded. Sequenced material: naive CD8+ T cells from PBMCs. The receptors originated from a man younger than 35 in good health. Some clones in this sample may be carry-over from other donors' samples.

With regard to this clone: Additional DNA sequences in this sample encode the identical CDR3. The rearrangement joins TRBV7-9 to TRBJ1-2; D uncertain. Trimming left V 1 base short and J 7 bases short, with 7 bases between. CDR3 length: 12 amino acids. Germline V gives CDR1 SEHNR, CDR2 FQNEAQ (reference sequence). Here the CDR3 reads CASSLGPGGYTF. The CDR3 bases are TGTGCCAGCAGCTTAGGTCCCGGTGGCTACACCTTC.

The V gene is TRBV6-5, the J gene TRBJ2-7; D is unresolved. The V gene lost 0 bases and the J gene lost 0 bases, with 9 bases spanning the gap. There are 15 residues in the CDR3. The germline V gene has CDR1 MNHEY and CDR2 SVGAGI. The chain's CDR3 is CASSYSRMSSYEQYF. The CDR3 DNA reads as TGTGCCAGCAGTTACTCCAGGATGAGCTCCTACGAGCAGTACTTC.

A single count supports this clone. The rearrangement uses TRBV19 and TRBJ1-1; 7 positions match TRBD1. V lost 6 bases, J lost 0 bases, and 7 bases stayed unmatched. The CDR3 is 15 amino acids. CDR1 is LNHDA, CDR2 SQIVND, per germline (reference sequence). In DNA form, the CDR3 reads TGTGCCAGTAGCATGAGGGGGCTTATGAACACTGAAGCTTTCTTT. This codes for CASSMRGLMNTEAFF. Based on the CDR3 plus reference TRBV19 and TRBJ1-1, the full variable domain is DGGITQSPKYLFRKEGQNVTLSCEQNLNHDAMYWYRQDPGQGLRLIYYSQIVNDFQKGDIAEGYSVSREKKESFPLTVTSAQKNPTAFYLCASSMRGLMNTEAFFGQGTRLTVV.

This rearrangement joins TRBV7-9 to TRBJ1-2, with 8 bases fitting TRBD1. Germline lookup yields CDR1 SEHNR and CDR2 FQNEAQ (reference sequence). With V trimmed by 10 bases and J by 8 bases, 9 bases remained unmatched. The CDR3 has 12 amino acids. The CDR3 region has the DNA TGTGCCACATTGGACAGGGTAGGCGGCTACACCTTC. It encodes CATLDRVGGYTF. Based on the CDR3 plus reference TRBV7-9 and TRBJ1-2, the full variable domain is DTGVSQNPRHKITKRGQNVTFRCDPISEHNRLYWYRQTLGQGPEFLTYFQNEAQLEKSRLLSDRFSAERPKGSFSTLEIQRTEQGDSAMYLCATLDRVGGYTFGSGTRLTVV.

J is TRBJ1-1 and V is TRBV25-1; D is unclear. Germline V gene data show CDR1 as MGHDK and CDR2 as SYGVNS. The CDR3 runs to 14 residues. Trimming removed 2 bases from V and 1 base from J, with 8 bases in between. CDR3 nucleotide sequence: TGTGCCAGCAGTGAAAATTCGGGGAACACTGAAGCTTTCTTT. This gives the protein CASSENSGNTEAFF.

The chain links TRBV15 to TRBJ1-1; D unclear. V was cut by 7 bases and J by 1 base, with 13 bases left in between. The CDR3 length is 14 residues. From germline, CDR1 is LNHNV and CDR2 YYDKDF (reference sequence). CDR3 in amino acids: CATNSRRENTEAFF. The CDR3 DNA sequence: TGTGCCACCAATTCTCGACGGGAGAACACTGAAGCTTTCTTT.

The chain combines TRBV14 with TRBJ2-7, with D possibly matching TRBD2 (6 bases). Trimming shortened V by 4 bases and J by 2 bases, and 15 bases separated the two germline ends. The CDR3 extends over 15 amino acids. Per the germline V gene, CDR1 is SGHDN and CDR2 is FVKESK. The CDR3 sequence: CASSPGSGEAYEQYF. Here the CDR3 DNA reads TGTGCCAGCAGCCCAGGCTCCGGGGAGGCCTACGAGCAGTACTTC.

This chain uses TRBV6-1 with TRBJ2-7; tentatively, D is TRBD1 (5 bases). V lost 7 bases and J lost 7, with 8 bases in between. Looked up from germline, CDR1 is MNHNS and CDR2 is SASEGT. CDR3 length equals 10 residues. Here the CDR3 reads CASKGSEQYF. In DNA form, the CDR3 reads TGTGCCAGCAAGGGGTCAGAGCAGTACTTC.

The V and J genes are TRBV19 and TRBJ2-1; tentative D call: TRBD2 (5 bases). Germline lookup yields CDR1 LNHDA and CDR2 SQIVND (reference sequence). V dropped 5 bases and J dropped 2 bases, with 10 bases sitting between them. This CDR3 spans 14 amino acids. This chain's CDR3 is CASSLSAAYNEQFF. For the CDR3, the DNA is TGTGCCAGTAGTCTTAGCGCCGCCTACAATGAGCAGTTCTTC.